Shown below are 10 T cell receptor beta chains from a single sample sequenced in a study of blood T cell repertoires in COVID-19. Data came from immunoSEQ multiplex PCR; TCRdb stores just in-frame clones and leaves some out. Among some 350,000 clones listed, more than 70% were seen once. The sequenced sample was peripheral blood. These receptors originate from a woman aged 25 to 39 with COVID-19, enrolled during active disease.

The sample holds one count of this clone. The V call is TRBV7-9, the J call TRBJ2-7, with 7 bases fitting TRBD2. The trim removed 6 bases at V and 12 bases at J, leaving 11 bases unmatched. Germline V lookup: CDR1 SEHNR, CDR2 FQNEAQ (reference sequence). The CDR3 contains 12 residues. The CDR3 nucleotides are TGTGCCAGCAGTCCTGGACTAGGATTGCCGTACTTC. Residues: CASSPGLGLPYF.

V gene TRBV30 combines with J gene TRBJ1-1, with TRBD1 identical over 8 bases. V dropped 0 bases and J dropped 3; count of bases not matched to a gene: 9. This CDR3 spans 16 amino acids. CDR1 GTSNPN and CDR2 SVGIG come from the germline V gene (reference sequence). CDR3 sequence (DNA): TGTGCCTGGAGTGTATCTAGGGACAGGACGGACACTGAAGCTTTCTTT. It translates to CAWSVSRDRTDTEAFF.

V usage is TRBV7-9 and J usage is TRBJ2-5; 13 bases line up with TRBD2. Germline loops: CDR1 SEHNR, CDR2 FQNEAQ (reference sequence). Losses at the gene ends were 2 bases for V and 1 base for J; bases not matched to a gene: 7. CDR3 length: 18 residues. The CDR3 bases are TGTGCCAGCAGCTTAAAGGGAGGACTAGCGGGGGCCCAAGAGACCCAGTACTTC. This translates into CASSLKGGLAGAQETQYF.

The rearrangement uses TRBV10-3 and TRBJ2-3; TRBD2 matches at 15 bases. The CDR3 totals 16 residues. With V trimmed by 6 bases and J by 4 bases, 5 bases remained unmatched. Germline-derived CDR1 and CDR2 are ENHRY and SYGVKD. The CDR3 protein is CAISGGLAGGSDTQYF. CDR3 sequence (DNA): TGTGCCATCAGCGGGGGACTAGCGGGAGGCTCAGATACGCAGTATTTT.

The chain recombines TRBV9 with TRBJ1-2; D is undetermined. V was trimmed by 3 bases and J by 7 bases, leaving 16 bases between them. The CDR3 consists of 14 residues. The germline V gene encodes CDR1 SGDLS and CDR2 YYNGEE. This CDR3 is CASSAHTVRAGYTF. The CDR3 bases are TGTGCCAGCAGCGCCCATACAGTGAGGGCTGGCTACACCTTC.

The CDR3 region has the DNA TGTGCCAGCAGCTTGGGGATTGGGACAGGCTATGGCTACACCTTC. Amino acid sequence: CASSLGIGTGYGYTF. The chain employs TRBV5-4 and TRBJ1-2; 8 bases fit TRBD1. This CDR3 comprises 15 residues. The trim removed 0 bases at V and 4 bases at J, leaving 5 bases unmatched. Germline V gene data show CDR1 as SGHNT and CDR2 as YYREEE (reference sequence).

The genes are TRBV7-8 and TRBJ2-7; unclear D gene. The CDR3 extends over 14 amino acids. From germline, CDR1 is SGHVS and CDR2 FQNEAQ. V lost 1 base and J lost 4, with 11 bases in between. CDR3 DNA sequence: TGTGCCAGCAGCTTAGGCCTTGAGCCATACGAGCAGTACGTC. It translates to CASSLGLEPYEQYV.

V is TRBV2 and J is TRBJ2-3, with 13 bases identical to TRBD2. Germline CDR1 reads SNHLY; CDR2 reads FYNNEI. V lost 3 bases, J lost 0 bases, and 6 bases stayed unmatched. This CDR3 is built from 18 residues. CDR3 sequence: CASSDPLAGGPSTDTQYF. The CDR3 region has the DNA TGTGCCAGCAGTGACCCACTAGCGGGAGGGCCCAGCACAGATACGCAGTATTTT. Combining the CDR3 with reference TRBV2 and TRBJ2-3 gives the whole variable domain EPEVTQTPSHQVTQMGQEVILRCVPISNHLYFYWYRQILGQKVEFLVSFYNNEISEKSEIFDDQFSVERPDGSNFTLKIRSTKLEDSAMYFCASSDPLAGGPSTDTQYFGPGTRLTVL.

The chain recombines TRBV19 with TRBJ2-5; the match to TRBD2 covers 7 bases. There are 17 residues in the CDR3. Germline V gives CDR1 LNHDA, CDR2 SQIVND (reference sequence). The J segment lost 2 bases and the V segment lost 5 bases, leaving 14 bases of the junction unmatched. This chain's CDR3 is CASSSLYSGSGQETQYF. CDR3 DNA: TGTGCCAGTAGTTCTCTGTATAGCGGGTCGGGACAAGAGACCCAGTACTTC.

The chain joins TRBV15 to TRBJ1-2; D remains unclear. This CDR3 region has 14 residues. Germline V gene data show CDR1 as LNHNV and CDR2 as YYDKDF (reference sequence). Trimming took off 0 bases at V and 3 bases at J, with 8 bases between the two ends. The CDR3 nucleotides are TGTGCCACCAGCAGAGATCTATCCTACTATGGCTACACCTTC. Protein sequence: CATSRDLSYYGYTF.